This passage covers 23 T cell receptor beta chains from one sample sequenced in a study of blood T cell repertoires in COVID-19 (TCRdb year 2020). Receptors were amplified or captured by the immunoSEQ multiplex PCR assay. TCRdb's version of the immuneACCESS table is confined to in-frame rearrangements and falls short of the full clone set. An unresolved V gene accounts for under half of the shortfall where checked; the remainder is of unknown origin. In all, the sample holds around 250,000 clones, and about four fifths of those were seen once. Jointly, the top ten make up approximately 5.4% of the sample. Material: peripheral blood. Receptors originate from a man at least 80 years old with acute or convalescent COVID-19.

This chain links TRBV5-1 with TRBJ2-3; 10 positions agree with TRBD1. The V and J ends lost 4 bases and 4 bases, in that order; junction bases with no gene match: 12. Germline CDR1 SGHRS, CDR2 YFSETQ. CDR3 length: 17 residues. The CDR3 sequence is CASSPLEGTGAADTQYF. The CDR3 DNA sequence: TGCGCCAGCAGCCCTCTTGAAGGGACAGGGGCTGCAGATACGCAGTATTTT.

The CDR3 loop reads CAISVRGGEETEAFF. The CDR3, as DNA: TGTGCCATCAGTGTTCGAGGGGGCGAGGAAACTGAAGCTTTCTTT. The gene calls are TRBV10-3 and TRBJ1-1, with 7 positions matching TRBD1. J gave up 5 bases and V 4 bases, and 10 bases lay outside the gene matches. CDR1 and CDR2 from the germline V gene are ENHRY and SYGVKD. The CDR3 is 15 residues long.

Only a few counts were recorded for this clone. Additional DNA sequences in this sample encode the identical CDR3. This chain connects TRBV7-9 to TRBJ2-3, with D perhaps TRBD2 (7 bases). The germline V gene has CDR1 SEHNR and CDR2 FQNEAQ (reference sequence). V was shortened by 0 bases and J by 6 bases, with 10 bases between the two germline ends. CDR3 length: 14 residues. The CDR3 here is CASSLAGGADTQYF. The CDR3 DNA is TGTGCCAGCAGCTTAGCTGGGGGGGCGGATACGCAGTATTTT.

This chain connects TRBV5-1 to TRBJ1-4; 8 bases are shared with TRBD1. The CDR3 totals 15 residues. Trimming cost V 3 bases and J 5 bases; bases outside gene matches: 6. CDR1 is SGHRS and CDR2 is YFSETQ in the germline V gene. Here the CDR3 DNA reads TGCGCCAGCAGCTCCACAGGGGGTAGGAATGAAAAACTGTTTTTT. It translates to CASSSTGGRNEKLFF. The entire variable domain, with the rest obtained from reference TRBV5-1 and TRBJ1-4, is as follows: KAGVTQTPRYLIKTRGQQVTLSCSPISGHRSVSWYQQTPGQGLQFLFEYFSETQRNKGNFPGRFSGRQFSNSRSEMNVSTLELGDSALYLCASSSTGGRNEKLFFGSGTQLSVL.

The rearrangement uses TRBV3-1 (or the pseudogene TRBV3-2) and TRBJ2-5; TRBD1 matches 7 bases. In germline, CDR1 is LGHDT, CDR2 YNNKEL (reference sequence). The CDR3 loop spans 17 amino acids. Trimming at V came to 1 base and at J to 1 base, leaving 9 bases not matched to a gene. DNA for the CDR3: TGTGCCAGCAGCCAAGTCCCATGGGCAGGGGGCCAAGAGACCCAGTACTTC. It specifies CASSQVPWAGGQETQYF.

The V gene is TRBV3-1 (or the pseudogene TRBV3-2), the J gene TRBJ2-7, with 9 bases aligning to TRBD2. Germline V gene lookup returns CDR1 LGHDT and CDR2 YNNKEL (reference sequence). Losses at the gene ends were 5 bases for V and 3 bases for J; bases not matched to a gene: 2. The CDR3 spans 13 residues. CDR3 region: CASSNSGGYEQYF. The CDR3 nucleotides read TGTGCCAGCAGCAATAGCGGGGGCTACGAGCAGTACTTC.

This clone was counted a single time. The chain joins TRBV7-9 to TRBJ2-7; 10 bases are shared with TRBD1. This CDR3 region has 18 residues. Unmatched junction bases numbered 11, after V lost 1 base and J lost 2 bases. Germline V gene data show CDR1 as SEHNR and CDR2 as FQNEAQ (reference sequence). The CDR3 loop reads CASSLVATGGWGAYEQYF. The CDR3 DNA sequence: TGTGCCAGCAGCTTAGTAGCGACAGGGGGCTGGGGCGCCTACGAGCAGTACTTC.

The V gene is TRBV15, the J gene TRBJ1-5, with 11 bases fitting TRBD1. The V and J ends lost 5 bases and 6 bases, in that order; junction bases with no gene match: 6. In germline, CDR1 is LNHNV, CDR2 YYDKDF (reference sequence). The CDR3 length is 15 residues. In DNA form, the CDR3 reads TGTGCCACCAGCCACCGGGACAGGGGGTTTCAGCCCCAGCATTTT. Translation: CATSHRDRGFQPQHF.

The gene calls are TRBV18 and TRBJ2-1; maybe TRBD1 (5 bases). CDR3 length equals 14 residues. The ends were cut back, 3 bases at V and 6 bases at J, with 12 bases in the middle. In germline, CDR1 is KGHSH, CDR2 LQKENI. As DNA, the CDR3 is TGTGCCAGCTCACCTCAGGGCGCAGGCAATGAGCAGTTCTTC. Protein sequence: CASSPQGAGNEQFF.

The CDR3 reads CASSELRGGYGYTF. The CDR3 DNA sequence: TGTGCCAGCAGTGAATTGAGGGGGGGCTATGGCTACACCTTC. The chain employs TRBV2 and TRBJ1-2; the D gene is possibly TRBD1 (6 bases). Trimming left V 2 bases short and J 4 bases short, with 11 bases between. Germline V lookup: CDR1 SNHLY, CDR2 FYNNEI. This CDR3 spans 14 amino acids.

The rearrangement links TRBV18 to TRBJ1-4, with TRBD1 matching over 8 bases. CDR1 is KGHSH, CDR2 LQKENI, per germline. This CDR3 spans 16 amino acids. Trimming cost V 3 bases and J 8 bases; bases outside gene matches: 11. In DNA form, the CDR3 reads TGTGCCAGCTCACCCCAACCGACAGGGGAAGAGGAAAAACTGTTTTTT. Translated, it gives CASSPQPTGEEEKLFF.

V and J are TRBV19 and TRBJ2-1; tentative D call: TRBD2 (5 bases). CDR1 and CDR2 from the germline V gene are LNHDA and SQIVND (reference sequence). V lost 1 base to trimming and J lost 11 bases, with 9 bases between them. The CDR3 loop spans 12 amino acids. The CDR3 protein is CASSIVTGKQFF. In nucleotides, the CDR3 is TGTGCCAGTAGTATAGTTACGGGGAAGCAGTTCTTC.

CDR3 region: CASSFLGSSYEQYF. CDR3 nucleotide sequence: TGTGCCAGCAGCTTTCTGGGGAGCTCCTACGAGCAGTACTTC. The V call is TRBV7-2, the J call TRBJ2-7; the D gene is possibly TRBD2 (5 bases). Trimming stripped 3 bases from V and 0 bases from J, with 9 bases between. This CDR3 region has 14 residues. Germline CDR1 SGHTA, CDR2 FQGNSA.

The chain is built from TRBV2 and TRBJ1-1; 8 bases line up with TRBD1. The trim removed 2 bases at V and 5 bases at J, leaving 4 bases unmatched. The germline gives CDR1 SNHLY, CDR2 FYNNEI. The CDR3 is made up of 14 amino acids. The CDR3 is CASSETGGRTEAFF. CDR3 bases: TGTGCCAGCAGTGAAACAGGGGGTCGGACTGAAGCTTTCTTT.

Only a few counts were recorded for this clone. This rearrangement joins TRBV7-2 to TRBJ1-3; TRBD1 might be the D (5 bases). Trimming left V 0 bases short and J 0 bases short, with 9 bases between. The CDR3 is made up of 16 amino acids. The germline V gene has CDR1 SGHTA and CDR2 FQGNSA. This CDR3 is CASSLAGGSSGNTIYF. CDR3 in DNA: TGTGCCAGCAGCTTAGCGGGGGGGAGCTCTGGAAACACCATATATTTT.

This clone was seen a handful of times. V is TRBV11-2 and J is TRBJ2-2, with TRBD1 matching over 8 bases. This CDR3 comprises 18 residues. The ends lost 7 bases at V and 5 bases at J; junction bases unmatched: 18. CDR1 SGHAT and CDR2 FQNNGV come from the germline V gene. As DNA, the CDR3 is TGTGCCAGCAACGAACGAGGAACAGGGGGATATCGGACCGGGGAGCTGTTTTTT. The encoded protein is CASNERGTGGYRTGELFF. Full variable domain (rest looked up from reference TRBV11-2 and TRBJ2-2): EAGVAQSPRYKIIEKRQSVAFWCNPISGHATLYWYQQILGQGPKLLIQFQNNGVVDDSQLPKDRFSAERLKGVDSTLKIQPAKLEDSAVYLCASNERGTGGYRTGELFFGEGSRLTVL.

This clone was observed a single time. This chain joins TRBV3-1 (or the pseudogene TRBV3-2) and TRBJ2-2; D might be TRBD2 (6 bases). V was pared by 1 base and J by 0 bases, with 9 bases between. From germline, CDR1 is LGHDT and CDR2 YNNKEL (reference sequence). The CDR3 sequence is 16 residues long. This CDR3 reads CASSQAGLTNTGELFF. The CDR3 DNA sequence: TGTGCCAGCAGCCAAGCCGGACTAACGAACACCGGGGAGCTGTTTTTT.

This sequence joins TRBV19 and TRBJ1-1; D is perhaps TRBD1 (5 bases). The germline V and J ends were trimmed by 6 bases and 5 bases, with 13 bases remaining between them. This CDR3 spans 13 amino acids. From germline, CDR1 is LNHDA and CDR2 SQIVND (reference sequence). This CDR3 is CASRRGLGTEAFF. CDR3 DNA sequence: TGTGCCAGTAGAAGGGGATTGGGAACTGAAGCTTTCTTT. The full variable domain, completed using reference TRBV19 and TRBJ1-1, is DGGITQSPKYLFRKEGQNVTLSCEQNLNHDAMYWYRQDPGQGLRLIYYSQIVNDFQKGDIAEGYSVSREKKESFPLTVTSAQKNPTAFYLCASRRGLGTEAFFGQGTRLTVV.

V is TRBV21-1 and J is TRBJ2-7; the table assigns TRBD1, which was not confirmed against the DNA. TRBV21-1 is a pseudogene. The CDR3 runs 14 residues. CDR3: CASSKWARCSEQYF. The CDR3 coding sequence is TGTGCCAGCAGCAAATGGGCCAGGTGCAGCGAGCAGTACTTC.

This chain links TRBV19 with TRBJ1-1; maybe TRBD1 (6 bases). The V gene lost 5 bases and the J gene lost 10 bases, with 23 bases spanning the gap. CDR3 length: 15 amino acids. Germline CDR1 is LNHDA and CDR2 is SQIVND (reference sequence). In nucleotides, the CDR3 is TGTGCCAGTAGTGAGGCGGGGGGCGCCTTAGGTCGAGCTTTCTTT. Translation: CASSEAGGALGRAFF.

The rearrangement joins TRBV9 to TRBJ2-1; 8 nucleotides match TRBD2. V lost 0 bases to trimming and J lost 3 bases; unmatched junction nucleotides: 2. CDR3 length equals 15 residues. Germline V lookup: CDR1 SGDLS, CDR2 YYNGEE. CDR3 loop: CASSVGAGDYNEQFF. CDR3 bases: TGTGCCAGCAGCGTAGGAGCGGGGGACTACAATGAGCAGTTCTTC. Filled out from reference TRBV9 and TRBJ2-1, the complete variable domain reads DSGVTQTPKHLITATGQRVTLRCSPRSGDLSVYWYQQSLDQGLQFLIQYYNGEERAKGNILERFSAQQFPDLHSELNLSSLELGDSALYFCASSVGAGDYNEQFFGPGTRLTVL.

This chain connects TRBV14 to TRBJ2-5, with 8 bases lining up with TRBD2. Germline V gene sequence: CDR1 SGHDN, CDR2 FVKESK. This CDR3 contains 14 residues. The junction had 4 bases not matched to a gene; V was cut back by 0 bases and J by 7 bases. The CDR3 DNA reads TGTGCCAGCAGCCAAGATCTACGGGGGGGGACCCAGTACTTC. Its protein is CASSQDLRGGTQYF.

The chain joins TRBV12-3 or TRBV12-4 to TRBJ2-5; D call uncertain. The CDR3 extends over 12 amino acids. Trimming stripped 4 bases from V and 4 bases from J, with 7 bases between. The CDR3 DNA reads TGTGCCAGCAGTTCCCCCGGAGAGACCCAGTACTTC. Encoded protein: CASSSPGETQYF.